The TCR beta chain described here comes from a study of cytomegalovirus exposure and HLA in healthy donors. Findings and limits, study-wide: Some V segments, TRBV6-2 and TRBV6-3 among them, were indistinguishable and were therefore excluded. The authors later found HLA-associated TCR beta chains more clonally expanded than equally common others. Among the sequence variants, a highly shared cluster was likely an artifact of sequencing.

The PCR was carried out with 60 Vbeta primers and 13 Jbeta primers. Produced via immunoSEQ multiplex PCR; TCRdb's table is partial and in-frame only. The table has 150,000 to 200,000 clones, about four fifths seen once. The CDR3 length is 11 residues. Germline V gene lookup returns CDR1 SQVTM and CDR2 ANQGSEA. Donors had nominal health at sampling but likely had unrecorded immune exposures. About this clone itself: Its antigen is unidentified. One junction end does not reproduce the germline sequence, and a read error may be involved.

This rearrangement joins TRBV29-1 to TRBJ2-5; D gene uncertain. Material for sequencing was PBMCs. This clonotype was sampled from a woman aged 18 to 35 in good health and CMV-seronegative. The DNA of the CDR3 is TGCAGCGTTGGGATCGGAGAGGCCCAGTACTTC. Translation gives CSVGIGEAQYF.